Shown below are 13 T cell receptor beta chains from a single sample sequenced in a study of CD8 T cells in Susac syndrome. Random hexamers were used to reverse transcribe an amount of about 0.45 to 1 ug RNA. TCRdb re-called the immunoSEQ multiplex PCR reads through MiXCR, storing one row per CDR3 protein. The sample holds 180,000 or so distinct CDR3 sequences, just under 95% seen once. Sequenced sample: CD4+ T cells from PBMCs. These receptors all come from a human donor in good health.

The sample holds a few counts of this clonotype. This sequence joins TRBV29-1 and TRBJ2-7; 7 bases line up with TRBD1. CDR1 is SQVTM and CDR2 is ANQGSEA in the germline V gene. The CDR3 is 11 amino acids. After removal of 5 bases from V and 4 bases from J, the junction contained 2 bases not matched to a gene. The CDR3 here is CSVLTGYEQYF. The CDR3 coding sequence is TGCAGCGTTCTGACAGGGTACGAGCAGTACTTC.

The chain recombines TRBV12-3 or TRBV12-4 with TRBJ2-5; tentative D call: TRBD1 (5 bases). The CDR3 runs to 13 residues. Trimming shortened V by 3 bases and J by 4 bases, and 9 bases separated the two germline ends. CDR3 nucleotide sequence: TGTGCCAGCAGTTTTGGGGCTGGAGAGACCCAGTACTTC. Its translation: CASSFGAGETQYF.

This sequence joins TRBV20-1 and TRBJ2-7; weak D call: TRBD2 (5 bases). V lost 6 bases, J lost 0 bases, and 12 bases lay in between. Germline V lookup: CDR1 DFQATT, CDR2 SNEGSKA (reference sequence). The CDR3 has 13 residues. The CDR3 DNA reads TGCAGTGCCGCGCCGGGGTTCTCCTACGAGCAGTACTTC. This sequence encodes CSAAPGFSYEQYF.

CDR3 protein: CASSPGQGTWGYTF. As DNA, the CDR3 is TGTGCCAGCAGCCCCGGACAGGGGACCTGGGGCTACACCTTC. The chain uses TRBV6-5 and TRBJ1-2; TRBD1 aligns across 9 bases. This CDR3 spans 14 amino acids. The germline V gene has CDR1 MNHEY and CDR2 SVGAGI. V shed 6 bases, J shed 8 bases, and the junction held 10 bases outside the gene matches.

The chain has TRBV30 and TRBJ2-7; 10 bases align to TRBD1. The CDR3 loop spans 13 amino acids. In germline, CDR1 is GTSNPN, CDR2 SVGIG (reference sequence). V lost 5 bases and J lost 6; bases outside the gene matches: 7. CDR3 DNA: TGTGCCTGGCAGACCGGGACAGGGGCCGAGCAGTACTTC. It specifies CAWQTGTGAEQYF. Complete variable domain (other parts from reference TRBV30 and TRBJ2-7): SQTIHQWPATLVQPVGSPLSLECTVEGTSNPNLYWYRQAAGRGLQLLFYSVGIGQISSEVPQNLSASRPQDRQFILSSKKLLLSDSGFYLCAWQTGTGAEQYFGPGTRLTVT.

V is TRBV28 and J is TRBJ2-4; no clear D gene. The CDR3 totals 13 residues. Germline CDR1 is MDHEN and CDR2 is SYDVKM. Trimming took 8 bases from V and 9 from J, leaving 17 bases between them. The CDR3 DNA follows: TGTGCCAGCCGGCCAGGACGTCTCGGCATTCAGTACTTC. It translates to CASRPGRLGIQYF.

The chain carries TRBV20-1 and TRBJ1-5, with 10 bases lining up with TRBD1. There are 15 residues in the CDR3. Germline V CDR1 and CDR2: DFQATT, SNEGSKA (reference sequence). The trim removed 4 bases at V and 1 base at J, leaving 4 bases unmatched. The CDR3 region has the DNA TGCAGTGCTATTAGGACAGGGGGGAGCAATCAGCCCCAGCATTTT. Its protein is CSAIRTGGSNQPQHF.

This clonotype was found once. The J gene is TRBJ1-2, the V gene TRBV20-1; no clear D. Germline CDR1 reads DFQATT; CDR2 reads SNEGSKA (reference sequence). V shed 3 bases and J shed 4 bases, with 12 bases lying between them. This CDR3 region has 13 residues. The CDR3 loop is CSASPRQTYGYTF. CDR3 nucleotide sequence: TGCAGTGCTAGCCCCAGGCAGACCTATGGCTACACCTTC.

This chain links TRBV30 with TRBJ2-7; 11 positions agree with TRBD2. This CDR3 is 13 amino acids long. V lost 7 bases and J lost 6; bases outside the gene matches: 8. Germline V gene lookup returns CDR1 GTSNPN and CDR2 SVGIG (reference sequence). CDR3 protein: CAYSGREDGEQYF. CDR3 DNA sequence: TGTGCCTATAGCGGGAGGGAAGATGGCGAGCAGTACTTC.

V usage is TRBV5-4 and J usage is TRBJ1-4; D gene unclear. The germline V gene has CDR1 SGHNT and CDR2 YYREEE (reference sequence). Between the trimmed V and J ends, which lost 0 bases and 0 bases, there was a span of 3 bases. The CDR3 loop spans 14 amino acids. The CDR3 bases are TGTGCCAGCAGCTTGGAGGCAACTAATGAAAAACTGTTTTTT. This translates into CASSLEATNEKLFF.

The chain employs TRBV20-1 and TRBJ2-7; weak D call: TRBD1 (6 bases). Trimming cost V 2 bases and J 3 bases, with 14 bases left between them. The CDR3 length is 14 residues. Germline CDR1 reads DFQATT; CDR2 reads SNEGSKA (reference sequence). For the CDR3, the DNA is TGCAGTGCTAGACCCATGAACAGGGTCTACGAGCAGTACTTC. Its protein is CSARPMNRVYEQYF.

The rearrangement uses TRBV29-1 and TRBJ1-1; D gene ambiguous. Trimming pared 4 bases from V and 5 bases from J, leaving 8 bases between. Germline V lookup: CDR1 SQVTM, CDR2 ANQGSEA. The CDR3 extends over 11 amino acids. CDR3 sequence: CSVGHRTEAFF. The CDR3 coding sequence is TGCAGCGTTGGACACCGAACTGAAGCTTTCTTT.

This chain joins TRBV5-1 and TRBJ1-1; D is ambiguous. Germline assignment: CDR1 SGHRS and CDR2 YFSETQ. V was clipped by 1 base and J by 3 bases, with 13 bases between them. The CDR3 runs 15 residues. The CDR3 sequence: CASSLFRLADTEAFF. The CDR3 nucleotides read TGCGCCAGCAGCTTGTTCAGGTTAGCCGACACTGAAGCTTTCTTT.